This T cell receptor beta chain was identified in a study of neurological immune-mediated disorders. Study-wide results and limits: The absence of any CDR3 amino acid sequence shared by expanded clones across subjects suggests that repertoires were private in all groups.

The sample holds many counts of this clonotype. Its antigen is currently unknown. Unsorted libraries were prepared from 2 million PBMCs that had been stored at -80 C. From 15-18 subjects, each sequencing run yielded over 170 million TCR-beta sequences. TCRdb passed the 5' RACE reads through MiXCR, listing each CDR3 protein once. Altogether 27,000 or so distinct CDR3 sequences are present, 3.3% being singletons, with the ten largest covering 6% to 9%. What was sequenced was PBMCs. The receptor comes from a woman aged 30 to 39 with multiple sclerosis.

CDR3 region: CASSQGGYNTEAFF. In DNA, the CDR3 is TGCGCCAGCAGCCAGGGGGGGTATAACACTGAAGCTTTCTTT. V usage is TRBV4-3 and J usage is TRBJ1-1, with D possibly matching TRBD1 (5 bases). In germline, CDR1 is LGHNA, CDR2 YSLEER. The CDR3 is 14 residues long. The V end was cut by 3 bases, the J end by 2 bases, with 10 bases between.